This T cell receptor (beta chain) stems from a study of blood T cell repertoires in COVID-19. Study-wide background: The United States, Italy and Spain were the sources of the acute and convalescent COVID-19 samples. Sources were T cells, B-cell-depleted T cells, or PBMCs; the material itself was cDNA or gDNA.

CDR1 and CDR2 from the germline V gene are SGHTA and FQGNSA. This CDR3 is 15 amino acids long. Unmatched junction bases numbered 9, after V lost 6 bases and J lost 6 bases. Study processing details: Researchers report that nucleated cell counts were estimated from reference gene primer amplification. TCRdb keeps only in-frame clones here, not all; method: immunoSEQ multiplex PCR. For V, J and clone size, that table is used; D and trimming come from the DNA. The sample holds tens of thousands of clones; approximately 77% are singletons and the top ten take 25% to 40%. This clonotype was sampled from a human donor in a cohort sampled during active COVID-19. This chain joins TRBV7-2 and TRBJ2-3; 10 bases align to TRBD1. The sample was peripheral blood. The CDR3, as DNA: TGTGCCAGCAGTCTAGGGGGGACAGGGGCCGATACGCAGTATTTT. As protein: CASSLGGTGADTQYF.